These 19 T cell receptor beta chains originate from one sample sequenced in a study of T cell responses to AZD1222 COVID-19 vaccine. Assay used: immunoSEQ multiplex PCR; TCRdb lists only in-frame clones, some missing. The sample yields 100,000 to 120,000 clones, roughly 82% seen once. Sequencing was performed on peripheral blood, taken on day 0 of AZD1222 vaccination. Receptors originate from an adult in good health.

The chain combines TRBV7-2 with TRBJ2-2, with 8 bases identical to TRBD1. Germline V gives CDR1 SGHTA, CDR2 FQGNSA. V gave up 3 bases and J gave up 5 bases; unmatched junction bases: 5. The length of the CDR3 is 15 residues. CDR3 loop: CASSFRQGYTGELFF. In DNA form, the CDR3 reads TGTGCCAGCAGCTTTCGACAGGGGTATACCGGGGAGCTGTTTTTT.

The chain couples TRBV6-2 or TRBV6-3 to TRBJ2-1; TRBD1 matches 8 bases. The CDR3 has 15 amino acids. Germline CDR1 reads MNHEY; CDR2 reads SVGEGT. With V trimmed by 4 bases and J by 1 base, 3 bases remained unmatched. The CDR3 region is CASSFGTGSYNEQFF. The CDR3 region has the DNA TGTGCCAGCAGTTTTGGGACAGGTTCCTACAATGAGCAGTTCTTC.

V usage is TRBV29-1 and J usage is TRBJ1-2; maybe TRBD1 (5 bases). This CDR3 comprises 13 residues. Germline CDR1 reads SQVTM; CDR2 reads ANQGSEA. With 1 base removed from V and 3 bases from J, the gap between germline ends came to 9 bases. The CDR3 bases are TGCAGCGTTGAAGTTAACAGGTACTATGGCTACACCTTC. As protein: CSVEVNRYYGYTF.

The V and J genes are TRBV21-1 and TRBJ2-7; no check of the table's D call, TRBD1, against the DNA was made. TRBV21-1 is a pseudogene segment. This CDR3 has 15 residues. In nucleotides, the CDR3 is TGTGCCAGCAGAAGGGGTCCCGAAAACTCCTACGAGCAGTACTTC. Amino acid sequence: CASRRGPENSYEQYF.

The chain combines TRBV12-3 or TRBV12-4 with TRBJ1-2; no definite D call. The CDR3 is 13 residues long. V was clipped by 6 bases and J by 6 bases, with 14 bases between them. In nucleotides, the CDR3 is TGTGCCAGCAGGTCAAGGGTCGCGGATGGCTACACCTTC. Its protein is CASRSRVADGYTF.

The V call is TRBV10-2, the J call TRBJ2-5; no clear D. The V end lost 6 bases, the J end lost 2 bases, and 19 bases lay between the germline ends. The CDR3 covers 16 residues. Per the germline V gene, CDR1 is WSHSY and CDR2 is SAAADI. CDR3 sequence: CASSDGPTRRQETQYF. Here the CDR3 DNA reads TGCGCCAGCAGCGATGGCCCGACTCGAAGACAAGAGACCCAGTACTTC.

This sequence joins TRBV7-2 and TRBJ2-7; 10 nucleotides match TRBD1. Germline V CDR1 and CDR2: SGHTA, FQGNSA. This CDR3 contains 14 residues. Unmatched junction bases numbered 5, after V lost 3 bases and J lost 6 bases. CDR3 sequence reads: CASSLRDRGSEQYF. In DNA, the CDR3 is TGTGCCAGCAGCTTGAGGGACAGGGGCTCCGAGCAGTACTTC.

The gene calls are TRBV5-1 and TRBJ2-7, with D possibly being TRBD1 (6 bases). CDR3 size: 16 residues. Trimming left V 7 bases short and J 0 bases short, with 20 bases between. Germline CDR1 reads SGHRS; CDR2 reads YFSETQ. The CDR3, as DNA: TGCGCCAGCCCACCTTGGCCGAGGGGGAGCTCCTACGAGCAGTACTTC. Protein: CASPPWPRGSSYEQYF. The full variable domain, completed using reference TRBV5-1 and TRBJ2-7, is KAGVTQTPRYLIKTRGQQVTLSCSPISGHRSVSWYQQTPGQGLQFLFEYFSETQRNKGNFPGRFSGRQFSNSRSEMNVSTLELGDSALYLCASPPWPRGSSYEQYFGPGTRLTVT.

The rearrangement joins TRBV5-1 to TRBJ2-7; 8 positions agree with TRBD1. V dropped 0 bases and J dropped 2; count of bases not matched to a gene: 1. The germline CDR1 and CDR2 sequences are SGHRS and YFSETQ. The CDR3 spans 14 residues. In DNA, the CDR3 is TGCGCCAGCAGCTTGGTACAGGGGGCCTACGAGCAGTACTTC. This gives the protein CASSLVQGAYEQYF.

The genes are TRBV12-3 or TRBV12-4 and TRBJ2-6; D gene uncertain. The CDR3 loop spans 13 amino acids. V was cut by 6 bases and J by 4 bases, with 7 bases left in between. The CDR3 nucleotides are TGTGCCAGCAGCCGTTCCGGGGCCAACGTCCTGACTTTC. This encodes CASSRSGANVLTF.

This sequence joins TRBV4-1 and TRBJ1-4; D perhaps matches TRBD1 (6 bases). V lost 0 bases to trimming and J lost 8 bases, with 13 bases between them. This CDR3 region has 15 residues. Germline CDR1 reads MGHRA; CDR2 reads YSYEKL. Here the CDR3 DNA reads TGCGCCAGCAGCCAAGATACAGGGCCTGGAGAAAAACTGTTTTTT. Translation: CASSQDTGPGEKLFF.

The chain links TRBV7-9 to TRBJ2-5; 14 positions match TRBD2. Per the germline V gene, CDR1 is SEHNR and CDR2 is FQNEAQ (reference sequence). V gave up 5 bases and J gave up 2 bases; unmatched junction bases: 7. This CDR3 spans 17 amino acids. The CDR3, as DNA: TGTGCCAGCAGCACGGGACTAGCGGGGGTAAGGCAAGAGACCCAGTACTTC. Protein: CASSTGLAGVRQETQYF.

This clone turned up a few times. The V and J genes are TRBV7-6 and TRBJ1-1; TRBD1 agrees at 9 bases. Per the germline V gene, CDR1 is SGHVS and CDR2 is FNYEAQ. This CDR3 spans 15 amino acids. Unmatched junction bases numbered 5, after V lost 1 base and J lost 5 bases. The CDR3 DNA sequence: TGTGCCAGCAGCTTAGACGCGACAGGGGGGACTGAAGCTTTCTTT. It translates to CASSLDATGGTEAFF.

This chain links TRBV3-1 (or the pseudogene TRBV3-2) with TRBJ2-7, with a weak D call TRBD2 (5 bases). Germline V gene data show CDR1 as LGHDT and CDR2 as YNNKEL (reference sequence). The CDR3 spans 18 residues. V lost 0 bases, J lost 0 bases, and 18 bases lay in between. In nucleotides, the CDR3 is TGTGCCAGCAGCCAAGATTGGGAACGGGAAACCCCCTCCTACGAGCAGTACTTC. Translated: CASSQDWERETPSYEQYF.

CDR3 in DNA: TGTGCCAGCAGTAGCTACTCGGGGGGGCTTTACAATGAGCAGTTCTTC. Its protein is CASSSYSGGLYNEQFF. The V and J genes are TRBV27 and TRBJ2-1; TRBD2 agrees at 8 bases. Germline assignment: CDR1 MNHEY and CDR2 SMNVEV (reference sequence). The CDR3 is 16 amino acids. V shed 5 bases and J 4 bases; nucleotides not matched to a gene: 10.

V is TRBV27 and J is TRBJ2-3, with 9 bases matching TRBD2. This CDR3 has 16 amino acids. Germline CDR1 and CDR2: MNHEY and SMNVEV (reference sequence). V shed 10 bases, J shed 2 bases, and the junction held 13 bases outside the gene matches. The CDR3 sequence: CATHLLASGDTDTQYF. CDR3 in DNA: TGTGCCACACACCTGTTGGCTAGCGGGGACACAGATACGCAGTATTTT.

J is TRBJ2-4 and V is TRBV13; possibly TRBD1 for D (5 bases). Germline CDR1 and CDR2: PRHDT and FYEKMQ (reference sequence). The CDR3 consists of 17 residues. V was shortened by 1 base and J by 9 bases, with 22 bases between the two germline ends. CDR3 DNA: TGTGCCAGCAGCTTAGCCTCAGGGTCCGCGAGGAGTATCATTCAGTACTTC. Translated: CASSLASGSARSIIQYF.

This clone was found a few times. V gene TRBV7-2 combines with J gene TRBJ2-7, with a possible D match to TRBD1 (6 bases). The germline V and J ends were trimmed by 5 bases and 0 bases, with 11 bases remaining between them. This CDR3 contains 14 residues. The germline CDR1 and CDR2 sequences are SGHTA and FQGNSA. The CDR3 DNA sequence: TGTGCCAGCAGCAATGACAGGAACTCCTACGAGCAGTACTTC. Its protein is CASSNDRNSYEQYF.

The chain is built from TRBV6-6 and TRBJ2-7, with 7 nucleotides matching TRBD2. The CDR3 is 14 amino acids. Germline V gives CDR1 MNHNY, CDR2 SVGAGI (reference sequence). The trim removed 8 bases at V and 0 bases at J, leaving 7 bases unmatched. The CDR3 protein is CASARGGDSYEQYF. The CDR3 coding sequence is TGTGCCAGCGCGAGGGGAGGGGACTCCTACGAGCAGTACTTC.